The 25 T cell receptor beta chains below were found in one sample sequenced in a study of blood T cell repertoires in COVID-19. Generated by immunoSEQ multiplex PCR, the TCRdb table keeps only in-frame clones and is missing some. The sample lists fewer than 250,000 clones, around 86% occurring once. Sample: PBMCs or T cells enriched from blood (not recorded which). Source of these receptors: a woman aged 45-59 years who had recovered from COVID-19.

The rearrangement links TRBV7-9 to TRBJ1-2; 10 nucleotides line up with TRBD1. After removal of 5 bases from V and 3 bases from J, the junction contained 6 bases not matched to a gene. Germline CDR1 SEHNR, CDR2 FQNEAQ (reference sequence). The CDR3 spans 15 residues. Written as DNA, the CDR3 is TGTGCCAGCAGCCCTTGGACAGGGGGAGACTATGGCTACACCTTC. It is translated as CASSPWTGGDYGYTF.

The chain joins TRBV12-3 or TRBV12-4 to TRBJ2-3, with 8 bases lining up with TRBD1. There are 13 residues in the CDR3. J lost 2 bases, V lost 10 bases, and 5 bases had no gene match. CDR3 nucleotides: TGTGCCACCCGACAGGGGCACACAGATACGCAGTATTTT. Protein: CATRQGHTDTQYF.

The chain has TRBV11-1 and TRBJ1-2; the D is unclear. The V end was cut by 5 bases, the J end by 8 bases, with 15 bases between. This CDR3 has 13 amino acids. Germline-derived CDR1 and CDR2 are SGHAT and FQDESV (reference sequence). The CDR3 nucleotides read TGTGCCAGCAGCCGGGGAGGATATGGAGGCTACACCTTC. Protein product: CASSRGGYGGYTF.

The chain combines TRBV9 with TRBJ1-3, with a tentative D call TRBD1 (5 bases). The CDR3 sequence is 16 residues long. With 0 bases removed from V and 4 bases from J, the gap between germline ends came to 14 bases. Germline assignment: CDR1 SGDLS and CDR2 YYNGEE. The CDR3 sequence is CASSVGGGTGGNTIYF. The CDR3 DNA reads TGTGCCAGCAGCGTAGGCGGGGGGACTGGCGGAAACACCATATATTTT.

This rearrangement joins TRBV4-3 to TRBJ1-6, with D maybe TRBD1 (5 bases). Germline values: CDR1 LGHNA, CDR2 YSLEER. The germline V and J ends were trimmed by 3 bases and 5 bases, with 14 bases remaining between them. The CDR3 is 16 residues long. CDR3 DNA sequence: TGCGCCAGCAGCCAGGAGGCGGGGACCGATAATTCACCCCTCCACTTT. Translation gives CASSQEAGTDNSPLHF.

The chain employs TRBV14 and TRBJ1-6; 8 bases line up with TRBD1. Germline lookup yields CDR1 SGHDN and CDR2 FVKESK. CDR3 size: 16 residues. V gave up 4 bases and J gave up 7 bases; unmatched junction bases: 9. The CDR3 protein is CASSLKGQVINSPLHF. CDR3 DNA sequence: TGTGCCAGCAGCCTCAAGGGACAGGTGATAAATTCACCCCTCCACTTT.

The V gene is TRBV9, the J gene TRBJ1-6; D is undetermined. The germline gives CDR1 SGDLS, CDR2 YYNGEE. The V end lost 0 bases, the J end lost 5 bases, and 9 bases lay between the germline ends. This CDR3 region has 15 residues. The CDR3 DNA reads as TGTGCCAGCAGCGTAGATTTCCCGGATAATTCACCCCTCCACTTT. It is translated as CASSVDFPDNSPLHF. The entire variable domain, with the rest obtained from reference TRBV9 and TRBJ1-6, is as follows: DSGVTQTPKHLITATGQRVTLRCSPRSGDLSVYWYQQSLDQGLQFLIQYYNGEERAKGNILERFSAQQFPDLHSELNLSSLELGDSALYFCASSVDFPDNSPLHFGNGTRLTVT.

J is TRBJ2-1 and V is TRBV19; tentatively, D is TRBD1 (5 bases). V dropped 5 bases and J dropped 4 bases, with 12 bases sitting between them. The CDR3 contains 14 residues. Germline CDR1 and CDR2: LNHDA and SQIVND (reference sequence). The chain's CDR3 is CASSPPQEYNEQFF. CDR3 DNA sequence: TGTGCCAGTAGTCCCCCACAGGAATACAATGAGCAGTTCTTC.

The chain combines TRBV4-3 with TRBJ2-3; the D is unclear. The CDR3 sequence is 14 residues long. CDR1 is LGHNA and CDR2 is YSLEER in the germline V gene. Between the trimmed V and J ends, which lost 4 bases and 1 base, there was a span of 9 bases. In nucleotides, the CDR3 is TGCGCCAGCAGCCTCGGCGAGGGCACAGATACGCAGTATTTT. It yields the protein CASSLGEGTDTQYF.

The chain carries TRBV5-4 and TRBJ1-2, with TRBD1 as a possible D gene (6 bases). Germline CDR1 SGHNT, CDR2 YYREEE (reference sequence). The V end lost 2 bases, the J end lost 0 bases, and 14 bases lay between the germline ends. The CDR3 has 16 residues. CDR3 DNA: TGTGCCAGCAGCTTCCAGGGGAGGGAAGCTAACTATGGCTACACCTTC. This encodes CASSFQGREANYGYTF.

The chain recombines TRBV12-3 or TRBV12-4 with TRBJ1-4, with D unresolved. Trimming took off 3 bases at V and 5 bases at J, with 4 bases between the two ends. The length of the CDR3 is 12 residues. CDR3 residues: CASSFGNEKLFF. In nucleotides, the CDR3 is TGTGCCAGCAGTTTCGGGAATGAAAAACTGTTTTTT.

The J gene is TRBJ2-2, the V gene TRBV18, with 7 positions matching TRBD1. There are 16 residues in the CDR3. V dropped 3 bases and J dropped 0; count of bases not matched to a gene: 4. Germline CDR1 is KGHSH and CDR2 is LQKENI. In nucleotides, the CDR3 is TGTGCCAGCTCACCGCTAGGGGGCGCGAACACCGGGGAGCTGTTTTTT. This translates into CASSPLGGANTGELFF.

V and J are TRBV27 and TRBJ1-6; D possibly corresponds to TRBD1 (5 bases). Per the germline V gene, CDR1 is MNHEY and CDR2 is SMNVEV (reference sequence). The CDR3 sequence is 16 residues long. Trimming left V 1 base short and J 5 bases short, with 12 bases between. The CDR3 bases are TGTGCCAGCAGTTTATTCTCTGGGGCCGATAATTCACCCCTCCACTTT. Its protein product is CASSLFSGADNSPLHF.

The chain employs TRBV25-1 and TRBJ1-1, with D tentatively TRBD1 (6 bases). V shed 2 bases and J shed 6 bases, with 16 bases lying between them. Germline CDR1 reads MGHDK; CDR2 reads SYGVNS. The CDR3 consists of 15 residues. CDR3 nucleotide sequence: TGTGCCAGCAGTGAAATGCGGGGGCGTTTTTCTGAAGCTTTCTTT. Amino acids: CASSEMRGRFSEAFF.

V gene TRBV2 combines with J gene TRBJ1-2; 9 bases match TRBD1. Germline values: CDR1 SNHLY, CDR2 FYNNEI. The CDR3 is 15 residues long. V trimming: 5 bases; J trimming: 4 bases; junction bases outside the gene matches: 8. CDR3 amino acids: CASSPMTGGLYGYTF. In nucleotides, the CDR3 is TGTGCCAGCAGTCCCATGACAGGGGGTCTCTATGGCTACACCTTC.

The chain combines TRBV27 with TRBJ1-6; D remains unclear. The germline V gene has CDR1 MNHEY and CDR2 SMNVEV (reference sequence). The CDR3 runs 16 residues. V lost 6 bases and J lost 2, with 14 bases in between. The CDR3 protein is CASRIASGTYNSPLHF. The CDR3 bases are TGTGCCAGCAGAATAGCCTCCGGGACCTATAATTCACCCCTCCACTTT.

This rearrangement joins TRBV9 to TRBJ2-5; D call uncertain. This CDR3 contains 13 residues. Per germline, CDR1 SGDLS and CDR2 YYNGEE. V lost 3 bases and J 5 bases, leaving 11 bases between the germline ends. The CDR3 sequence: CASSAESGETQYF. The CDR3 region has the DNA TGTGCCAGCAGCGCAGAGTCGGGTGAGACCCAGTACTTC. Complete variable domain (other parts from reference TRBV9 and TRBJ2-5): DSGVTQTPKHLITATGQRVTLRCSPRSGDLSVYWYQQSLDQGLQFLIQYYNGEERAKGNILERFSAQQFPDLHSELNLSSLELGDSALYFCASSAESGETQYFGPGTRLLVL.

This chain uses TRBV11-3 with TRBJ2-3; 13 nucleotides align to TRBD2. The trim removed 5 bases at V and 3 bases at J, leaving 5 bases unmatched. This CDR3 is 16 amino acids long. CDR1 is SGHNT and CDR2 is YENEEA in the germline V gene. The CDR3: CASSDGLAGVTDTQYF. The CDR3 DNA sequence: TGTGCCAGCAGCGACGGACTAGCGGGGGTGACAGATACGCAGTATTTT.

This clone was picked up one time. The V and J genes are TRBV28 and TRBJ1-2; 7 positions match TRBD1. The CDR3 runs to 14 residues. The junction had 4 bases not matched to a gene; V was cut back by 6 bases and J by 0 bases. Germline lookup yields CDR1 MDHEN and CDR2 SYDVKM. Here the CDR3 reads CASREQGSNYGYTF. In nucleotides, the CDR3 is TGTGCCAGCAGGGAACAGGGGTCTAACTATGGCTACACCTTC.

The CDR3 loop reads CASSVGTGTGRGEKLFF. The CDR3 nucleotides read TGTGCCAGCAGCGTAGGGACAGGGACAGGCCGCGGTGAAAAACTGTTTTTT. The genes are TRBV9 and TRBJ1-4; TRBD1 matches 8 bases. V gave up 0 bases and J gave up 7 bases; unmatched junction bases: 11. Germline values: CDR1 SGDLS, CDR2 YYNGEE. The CDR3 totals 17 residues.

In DNA, the CDR3 is TGTGCCACCAGTGATTTCGGGGGGCTGGCGCCAGATACGCAGTATTTT. The encoded protein is CATSDFGGLAPDTQYF. The V and J genes are TRBV24-1 and TRBJ2-3, with D possibly TRBD2 on 7 matching bases. This CDR3 is 16 amino acids long. The germline V gene has CDR1 KGHDR and CDR2 SFDVKD. V was pared by 1 base and J by 4 bases, with 14 bases between.

The rearrangement uses TRBV4-2 and TRBJ1-5; 10 bases align to TRBD1. CDR1 and CDR2 (germline): LGHNA, YNFKEQ. The CDR3 length is 15 residues. Germline trimming cut 4 bases from V and 6 bases from J; bases unmatched to any gene: 6. The CDR3 here is CASSLTGTGAQPQHF. The CDR3 bases are TGTGCCAGCAGCCTAACCGGGACAGGGGCTCAGCCCCAGCATTTT.

The chain couples TRBV2 to TRBJ1-4; perhaps TRBD1 as D (5 bases). The length of the CDR3 is 15 residues. Trimming removed 2 bases from V and 0 bases from J, with 7 bases in between. Germline CDR1 reads SNHLY; CDR2 reads FYNNEI. For the CDR3, the DNA is TGTGCCAGCAGTGAACTGACAGCAACTAATGAAAAACTGTTTTTT. Its protein product is CASSELTATNEKLFF.

The CDR3 region is CASSLTQAAGAKYYGYTF. CDR3 coding DNA: TGTGCCAGCAGTTTAACACAGGCGGCAGGAGCTAAGTACTATGGCTACACCTTC. The chain recombines TRBV27 with TRBJ1-2, with TRBD1 as a possible D gene (5 bases). The V and J ends lost 2 bases and 3 bases respectively, with 22 bases between them. Germline V gene data show CDR1 as MNHEY and CDR2 as SMNVEV (reference sequence). The CDR3 runs 18 residues.

This chain joins TRBV6-4 and TRBJ2-2, with 9 bases that match TRBD2. J was trimmed by 6 bases and V by 5 bases; bases with no gene match: 7. The CDR3 is made up of 15 amino acids. Germline V gives CDR1 MRHNA, CDR2 SNTAGT. The DNA for the CDR3 is TGTGCCAGCAGTCCTAGCGGGGAGGGCTCCGGGGAGCTGTTTTTT. Protein: CASSPSGEGSGELFF.